In its sample, the clone carrying this T cell receptor (beta chain) was seen many times. Antigen specificity is unknown. The data were obtained in a study of T cells in Graves' hyperthyroidism and ophthalmopathy. Findings of the study overall: In the blood, most expanded thyroid clonotypes above 0.001 appeared as well.

The patients, who ranged from 18 to 65 in age, presented with newly diagnosed hyperthyroidism lasting under 2 months. The study left out patients who had uncontrolled infection, other autoimmune disease, pregnancy or lactation. Diagnosis rested on symptoms, serum thyroxine and TRAb, thyroid ultrasound, and orbital computed tomography. The CDR3 is 12 amino acids. Trimming shortened V by 7 bases and J by 5 bases, and 11 bases separated the two germline ends. Germline CDR1 reads MNHNS; CDR2 reads SASEGT. Regions amplified from RNA transcripts were the TCR beta CDR3 regions. When the TCR CDR3 underwent first-round RT-PCR, the HTBI primer set was used. TCRdb ran MiXCR on the multiplex PCR reads and lists one entry per CDR3 protein. This sample has about 130,000 distinct CDR3 sequences, with around 20% found just once.

Sequenced input: blood. This receptor was obtained from a woman in her forties or fifties with Graves' hyperthyroidism that later progressed to Graves' ophthalmopathy. The chain is built from TRBV6-1 and TRBJ1-2, with D hard to call. CDR3 bases: TGTGCCAGCAATAAGGGAGGATATGGCTACACCTTC. Translating gives CASNKGGYGYTF.